This record covers a single T cell receptor beta chain. The data are from a study of blood T cell repertoires in COVID-19. The data were produced by immunoSEQ multiplex PCR, yet TCRdb's version contains in-frame clones alone and is incomplete. The sample consists of roughly 400,000 clones, roughly 89% of them appearing once. Germline lookup yields CDR1 KGHSH and CDR2 LQKENI. V shed 2 bases and J 1 base; nucleotides not matched to a gene: 5. The CDR3 extends over 16 amino acids. V is TRBV18 and J is TRBJ1-3; 7 bases are shared with TRBD1. The clonotype was recovered from a woman between 45 and 65 years old who had recovered from COVID-19. The source material was PBMCs or T cells enriched from blood (not recorded which). The CDR3 region has the DNA TGTGCCAGCTCACCAAAGGGGACAGCGTCTGGAAACACCATATATTTT. It codes for CASSPKGTASGNTIYF. The full variable domain, rest sourced from reference TRBV18 and TRBJ1-3, is NAGVMQNPRHLVRRRGQEARLRCSPMKGHSHVYWYRQLPEEGLKFMVYLQKENIIDESGMPKERFSAEFPKEGPSILRIQQVVRGDSAAYFCASSPKGTASGNTIYFGEGSWLTVV.